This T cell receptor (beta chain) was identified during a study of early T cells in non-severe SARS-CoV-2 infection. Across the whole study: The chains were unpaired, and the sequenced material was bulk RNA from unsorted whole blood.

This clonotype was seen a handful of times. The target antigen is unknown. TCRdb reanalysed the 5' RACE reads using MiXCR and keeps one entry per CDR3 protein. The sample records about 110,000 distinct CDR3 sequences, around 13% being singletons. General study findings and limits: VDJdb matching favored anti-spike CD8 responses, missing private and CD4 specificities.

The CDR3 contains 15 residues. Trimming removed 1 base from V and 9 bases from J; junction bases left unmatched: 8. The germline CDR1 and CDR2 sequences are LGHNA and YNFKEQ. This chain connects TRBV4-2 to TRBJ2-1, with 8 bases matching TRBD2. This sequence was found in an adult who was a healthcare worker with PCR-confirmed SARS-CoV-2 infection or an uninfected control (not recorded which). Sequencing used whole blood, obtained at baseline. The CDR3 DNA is TGTGCCAGCAGCCAAGGCGGGAGGTTGCAGGGTGAGCAGTTCTTC. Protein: CASSQGGRLQGEQFF.